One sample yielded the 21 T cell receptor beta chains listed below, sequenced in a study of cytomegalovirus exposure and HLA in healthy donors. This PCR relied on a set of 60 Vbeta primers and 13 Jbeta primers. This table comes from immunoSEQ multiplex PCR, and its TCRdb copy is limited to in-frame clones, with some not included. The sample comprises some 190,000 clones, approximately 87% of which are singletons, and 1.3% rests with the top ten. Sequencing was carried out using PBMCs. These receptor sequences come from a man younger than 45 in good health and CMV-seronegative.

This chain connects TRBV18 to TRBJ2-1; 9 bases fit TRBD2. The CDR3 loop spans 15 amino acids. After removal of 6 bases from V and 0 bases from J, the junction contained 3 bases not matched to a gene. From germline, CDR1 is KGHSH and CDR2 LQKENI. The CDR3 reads CASSPSGVSYNEQFF. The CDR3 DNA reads TGTGCCAGCTCCCCTAGCGGGGTCTCCTACAATGAGCAGTTCTTC.

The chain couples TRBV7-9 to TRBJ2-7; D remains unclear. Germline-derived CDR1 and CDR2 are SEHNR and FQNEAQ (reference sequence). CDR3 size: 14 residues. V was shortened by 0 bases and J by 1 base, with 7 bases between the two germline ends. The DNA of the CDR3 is TGTGCCAGCAGCTTAGCTTCCAGGTCCTACGAGCAGTACTTC. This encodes CASSLASRSYEQYF.

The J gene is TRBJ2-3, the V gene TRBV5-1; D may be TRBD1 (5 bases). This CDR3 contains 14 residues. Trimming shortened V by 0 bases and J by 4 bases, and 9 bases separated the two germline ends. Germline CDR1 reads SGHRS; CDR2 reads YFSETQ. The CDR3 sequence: CASSLAVGADTQYF. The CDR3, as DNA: TGCGCCAGCAGCTTGGCCGTAGGGGCAGATACGCAGTATTTT.

CDR3 nucleotides: TGCGCCAGCAGCCAAGTCCGAGTCCCTACTGAAAAACTGTTTTTT. It codes for CASSQVRVPTEKLFF. The chain carries TRBV4-3 and TRBJ1-4, with D unclear. This CDR3 comprises 15 residues. V lost 1 base to trimming and J lost 7 bases, with 13 bases between them. Germline V gene lookup returns CDR1 LGHNA and CDR2 YSLEER.

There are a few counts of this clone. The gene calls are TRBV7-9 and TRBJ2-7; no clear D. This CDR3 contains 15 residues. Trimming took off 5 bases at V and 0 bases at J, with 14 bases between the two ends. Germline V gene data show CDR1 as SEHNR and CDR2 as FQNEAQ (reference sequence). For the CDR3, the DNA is TGTGCCAGCAGCCCCACTGGCGGCTACTCCTACGAGCAGTACTTC. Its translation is CASSPTGGYSYEQYF.

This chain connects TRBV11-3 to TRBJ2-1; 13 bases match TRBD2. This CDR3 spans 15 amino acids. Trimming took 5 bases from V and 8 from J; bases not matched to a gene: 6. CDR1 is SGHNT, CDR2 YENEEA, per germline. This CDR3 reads CASSRGLAGEHEQFF. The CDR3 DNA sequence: TGTGCCAGCAGCCGAGGACTAGCGGGAGAGCATGAGCAGTTCTTC.

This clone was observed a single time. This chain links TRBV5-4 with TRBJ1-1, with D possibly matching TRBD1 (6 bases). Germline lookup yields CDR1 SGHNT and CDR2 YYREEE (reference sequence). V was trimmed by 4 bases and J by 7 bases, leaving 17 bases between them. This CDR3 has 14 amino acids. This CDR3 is CASSGRTGNSEAFF. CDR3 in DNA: TGTGCCAGCAGCGGACGCACAGGGAATAGTGAAGCTTTCTTT.

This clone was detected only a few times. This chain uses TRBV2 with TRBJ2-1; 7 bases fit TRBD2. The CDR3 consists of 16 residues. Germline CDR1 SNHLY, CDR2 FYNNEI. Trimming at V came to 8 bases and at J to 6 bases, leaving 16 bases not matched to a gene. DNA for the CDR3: TGTGCCAGCTCCGAAACTCTGCGGCCGGGGGGCAATGAGCAGTTCTTC. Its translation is CASSETLRPGGNEQFF. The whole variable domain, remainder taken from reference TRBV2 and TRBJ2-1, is EPEVTQTPSHQVTQMGQEVILRCVPISNHLYFYWYRQILGQKVEFLVSFYNNEISEKSEIFDDQFSVERPDGSNFTLKIRSTKLEDSAMYFCASSETLRPGGNEQFFGPGTRLTVL.

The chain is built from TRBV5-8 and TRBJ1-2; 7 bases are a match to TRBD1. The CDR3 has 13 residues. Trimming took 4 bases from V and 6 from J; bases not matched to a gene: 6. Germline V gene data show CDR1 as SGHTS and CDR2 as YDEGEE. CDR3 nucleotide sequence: TGTGCCAGCAGCCAGGGACAGATCAATGGCTACACCTTC. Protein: CASSQGQINGYTF.

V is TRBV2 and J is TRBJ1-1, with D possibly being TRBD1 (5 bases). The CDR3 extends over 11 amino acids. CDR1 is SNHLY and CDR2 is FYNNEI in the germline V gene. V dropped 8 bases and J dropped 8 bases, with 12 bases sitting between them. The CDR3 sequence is CASGGGREAFF. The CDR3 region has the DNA TGTGCCAGCGGGGGGGGTAGAGAAGCTTTCTTT.

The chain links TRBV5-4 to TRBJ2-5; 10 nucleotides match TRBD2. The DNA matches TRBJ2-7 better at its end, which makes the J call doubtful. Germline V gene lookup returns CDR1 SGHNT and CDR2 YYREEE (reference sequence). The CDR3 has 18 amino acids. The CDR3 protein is CASSQRVAGGGRSYEQYF. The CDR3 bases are TGTGCCAGCAGCCAACGGGTAGCGGGGGGTGGAAGATCCTACGAGCAGTACTTC.

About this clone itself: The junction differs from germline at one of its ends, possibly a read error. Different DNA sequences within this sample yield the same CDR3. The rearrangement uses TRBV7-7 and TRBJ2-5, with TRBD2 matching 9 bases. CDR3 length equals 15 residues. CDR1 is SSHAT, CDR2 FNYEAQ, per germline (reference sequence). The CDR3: CASSLGSGGQETQYF. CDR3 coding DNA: TGTGCTAGCAGCTTAGGTAGCGGGGGTCAAGAGACCCAGTACTTC.

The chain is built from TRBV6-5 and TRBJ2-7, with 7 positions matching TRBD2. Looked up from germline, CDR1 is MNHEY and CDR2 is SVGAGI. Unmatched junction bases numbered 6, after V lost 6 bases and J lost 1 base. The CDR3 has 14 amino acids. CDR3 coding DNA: TGTGCCAGCAGGAGCGGGACGAGGTCCTACGAGCAGTACTTC. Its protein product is CASRSGTRSYEQYF.

CDR3 DNA sequence: TGCGCCAGCAGCGAGGGAAGCTACATGAACACTGAAGCTTTCTTT. Its translation: CASSEGSYMNTEAFF. This chain uses TRBV5-1 with TRBJ1-1, with D unclear. Germline V CDR1 and CDR2: SGHRS, YFSETQ. The CDR3 has 15 residues. Between the trimmed V and J ends, which lost 4 bases and 0 bases, there was a span of 13 bases.

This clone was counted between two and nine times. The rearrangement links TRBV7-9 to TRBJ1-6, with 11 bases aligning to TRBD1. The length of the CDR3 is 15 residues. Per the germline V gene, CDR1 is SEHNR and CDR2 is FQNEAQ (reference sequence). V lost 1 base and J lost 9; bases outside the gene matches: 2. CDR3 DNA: TGTGCCAGCAGCTTAGGTGGGACAGGGGGTTCACCCCTCCACTTT. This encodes CASSLGGTGGSPLHF.

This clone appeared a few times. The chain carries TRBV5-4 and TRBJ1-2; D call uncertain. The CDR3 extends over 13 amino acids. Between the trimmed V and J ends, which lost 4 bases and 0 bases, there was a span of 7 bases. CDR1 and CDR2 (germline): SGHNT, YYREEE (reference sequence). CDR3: CASSPGANYGYTF. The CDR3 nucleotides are TGTGCCAGCAGCCCCGGTGCTAACTATGGCTACACCTTC.

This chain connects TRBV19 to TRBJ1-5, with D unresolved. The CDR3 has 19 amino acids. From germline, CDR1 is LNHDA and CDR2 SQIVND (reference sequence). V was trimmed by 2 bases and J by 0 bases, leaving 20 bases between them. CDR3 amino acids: CASSIRGGAAAYSNQPQHF. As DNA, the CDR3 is TGTGCCAGTAGTATACGCGGTGGCGCCGCGGCCTATAGCAATCAGCCCCAGCATTTT.

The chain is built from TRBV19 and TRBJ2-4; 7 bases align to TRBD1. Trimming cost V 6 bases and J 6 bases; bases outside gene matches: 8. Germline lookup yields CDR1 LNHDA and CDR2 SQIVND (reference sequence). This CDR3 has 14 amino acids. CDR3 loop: CASRPTGDVNIQYF. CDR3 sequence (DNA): TGTGCCAGTAGGCCCACAGGGGACGTAAACATTCAGTACTTC.

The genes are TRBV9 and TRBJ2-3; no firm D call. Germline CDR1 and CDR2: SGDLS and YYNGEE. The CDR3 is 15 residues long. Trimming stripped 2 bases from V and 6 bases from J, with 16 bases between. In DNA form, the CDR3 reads TGTGCCAGCAGCGTCTCCACCGGGTCCGCGGATACGCAGTATTTT. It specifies CASSVSTGSADTQYF.

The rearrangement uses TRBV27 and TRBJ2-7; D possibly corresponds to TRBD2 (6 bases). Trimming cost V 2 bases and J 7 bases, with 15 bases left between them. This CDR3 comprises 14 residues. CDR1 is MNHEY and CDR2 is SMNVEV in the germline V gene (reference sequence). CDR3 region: CASSLVQGGEEQYF. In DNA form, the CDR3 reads TGTGCCAGCAGTTTAGTGCAGGGAGGTGAGGAGCAGTACTTC.

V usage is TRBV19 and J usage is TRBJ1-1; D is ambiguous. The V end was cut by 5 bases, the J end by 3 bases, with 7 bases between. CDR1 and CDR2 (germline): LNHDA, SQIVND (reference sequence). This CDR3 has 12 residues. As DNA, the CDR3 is TGTGCCAGTAGTCCCCGTCACACTGAAGCTTTCTTT. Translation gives CASSPRHTEAFF.